This record covers a single T cell receptor beta chain. The antigen is not known. Researchers ran the PCR with 60 Vbeta and 13 Jbeta primers. Produced via immunoSEQ multiplex PCR; TCRdb's table is partial and in-frame only. The sample records about 170,000 clones, around 86% being singletons. The data are from a study of cytomegalovirus exposure and HLA in healthy donors. Study observations and caveats: Among the CMV-associated chains, three were confirmed in vitro as specific for CMV antigens.

Trimming removed 7 bases at V and 1 base at J, with 8 bases between. The germline V gene encodes CDR1 SQVTM and CDR2 ANQGSEA. The CDR3 has 11 residues. Sequencing was carried out using PBMCs. The V call is TRBV29-1, the J call TRBJ2-7; no clear D. The source of this sequence is a male donor in good health and CMV-seronegative. The CDR3 region is CSARSSYEQYF. DNA of the CDR3: TGCAGCGCCAGGTCATCCTACGAGCAGTACTTC.